These 21 T cell receptor beta chains were sequenced from one sample in a study of blood T cell repertoires in COVID-19 (dated by TCRdb to 2020 to 2022). Library prep was done by the immunoSEQ multiplex PCR assay. TCRdb retrieved this table from immuneACCESS and kept in-frame rearrangements only. Not all clones are present; in checked studies, unresolved V genes account for under half, and no reason is known for the remainder. The sample records some 66,000 clones, roughly nine tenths of which are singletons. The ten biggest clones cover 6% to 8% of the sample. Sequencing was performed on peripheral blood. The receptors stem from a human donor in a cohort sampled during active COVID-19.

The rearrangement links TRBV18 to TRBJ2-2; 10 bases are shared with TRBD1. The trim removed 5 bases at V and 3 bases at J, leaving 6 bases unmatched. The CDR3 consists of 16 residues. CDR1 is KGHSH and CDR2 is LQKENI in the germline V gene. CDR3 sequence: CASSERQGAYTGELFF. The DNA for the CDR3 is TGTGCCAGCTCAGAGCGACAGGGGGCCTACACCGGGGAGCTGTTTTTT. Looking up the rest from reference TRBV18 and TRBJ2-2 gives the full variable domain: NAGVMQNPRHLVRRRGQEARLRCSPMKGHSHVYWYRQLPEEGLKFMVYLQKENIIDESGMPKERFSAEFPKEGPSILRIQQVVRGDSAAYFCASSERQGAYTGELFFGEGSRLTVL.

The genes are TRBV7-9 and TRBJ2-3; 10 bases line up with TRBD2. Trimming at V came to 7 bases and at J to 6 bases, leaving 13 bases not matched to a gene. The length of the CDR3 is 16 residues. Looked up from germline, CDR1 is SEHNR and CDR2 is FQNEAQ (reference sequence). This chain's CDR3 is CASTKRGSGGSDTQYF. CDR3 nucleotide sequence: TGTGCCAGCACCAAAAGGGGTAGCGGGGGGTCGGATACGCAGTATTTT.

This chain connects TRBV5-1 to TRBJ2-5; possibly TRBD2 for D (5 bases). The V gene's germline CDR1 is SGHRS and CDR2 YFSETQ. The CDR3 covers 14 residues. Trimming removed 6 bases from V and 2 bases from J, with 14 bases in between. Written as DNA, the CDR3 is TGCGCCAGCACGAAACTAGATGTGCAAGAGACCCAGTACTTC. It yields the protein CASTKLDVQETQYF.

V is TRBV2 and J is TRBJ1-2; a weak D match, TRBD1 (5 bases). Germline CDR1 SNHLY, CDR2 FYNNEI. V was cut by 5 bases and J by 9 bases, with 10 bases left in between. The CDR3 has 11 residues. The CDR3 protein is CASSQGESYTF. CDR3 DNA: TGTGCCAGCAGTCAAGGGGAGAGCTACACCTTC.

The J gene is TRBJ2-7, the V gene TRBV28; no clear D. Deletions cut 6 bases from V and 3 bases from J, with 6 bases between. Germline values: CDR1 MDHEN, CDR2 SYDVKM. The CDR3 is 11 amino acids. This chain's CDR3 is CASRSGYEQYF. For the CDR3, the DNA is TGTGCCAGCAGGTCAGGCTACGAGCAGTACTTC.

This sequence joins TRBV18 and TRBJ1-1, with a weak D call TRBD1 (5 bases). Between the trimmed V and J ends, which lost 3 bases and 6 bases, there was a span of 11 bases. From germline, CDR1 is KGHSH and CDR2 LQKENI. The CDR3 sequence is 13 residues long. The CDR3 is CASSPDRASEAFF. The DNA of the CDR3 is TGTGCCAGCTCACCCGACAGAGCCTCTGAAGCTTTCTTT.

The chain combines TRBV24-1 with TRBJ2-1, with 15 bases fitting TRBD2. Germline V CDR1 and CDR2: KGHDR, SFDVKD. The CDR3 extends over 18 amino acids. V lost 6 bases and J lost 2; bases outside the gene matches: 7. CDR3 in amino acids: CATSSPGLAGGAYNEQFF. The CDR3 DNA follows: TGTGCCACCAGTTCTCCGGGACTAGCGGGAGGTGCCTACAATGAGCAGTTCTTC.

J is TRBJ1-5 and V is TRBV15; a weak D match, TRBD1 (6 bases). Germline loops: CDR1 LNHNV, CDR2 YYDKDF (reference sequence). This CDR3 is 16 amino acids long. Trimming stripped 3 bases from V and 1 base from J, with 13 bases between. CDR3 bases: TGTGCCACCAGCAGCGAACAGGGCTGGAGCAATCAGCCCCAGCATTTT. Translating it yields CATSSEQGWSNQPQHF.

The chain carries TRBV5-6 and TRBJ2-2, with 7 positions matching TRBD2. The V segment lost 4 bases and the J segment 1 base; nucleotides outside the gene matches: 7. CDR3 length: 16 residues. In germline, CDR1 is SGHDT, CDR2 YYEEEE. Here the CDR3 reads CASSPRDYQNTGELFF. The CDR3 DNA reads as TGTGCCAGCAGCCCCCGGGACTATCAGAACACCGGGGAGCTGTTTTTT.

The chain is built from TRBV7-2 and TRBJ1-4; 10 bases map to TRBD1. Looked up from germline, CDR1 is SGHTA and CDR2 is FQGNSA. Trimming cost V 2 bases and J 7 bases; bases outside gene matches: 7. The CDR3 has 16 amino acids. CDR3 DNA sequence: TGTGCCAGCAGCTTATCGAGGGGACAGGGGTCTGAAAAACTGTTTTTT. Amino acid sequence: CASSLSRGQGSEKLFF.

This chain uses TRBV6-6 with TRBJ1-6; D is possibly TRBD1 (5 bases). V lost 6 bases to trimming and J lost 7 bases, with 19 bases between them. The CDR3 extends over 16 amino acids. Germline V lookup: CDR1 MNHNY, CDR2 SVGAGI (reference sequence). Here the CDR3 DNA reads TGTGCCAGCAGGCCGCGGGACTTGACCTTCAATTCACCCCTCCACTTT. This codes for CASRPRDLTFNSPLHF.

The V gene is TRBV27, the J gene TRBJ2-1; 11 bases agree with TRBD2. In germline, CDR1 is MNHEY, CDR2 SMNVEV (reference sequence). With V trimmed by 2 bases and J by 2 bases, 8 bases remained unmatched. This CDR3 is 18 amino acids long. In nucleotides, the CDR3 is TGTGCCAGCAGTTTACTAGGTAGCGGGAGGGCCACCTACAATGAGCAGTTCTTC. Translating gives CASSLLGSGRATYNEQFF.

The gene calls are TRBV28 and TRBJ2-3; TRBD1 matches at 7 bases. The ends lost 6 bases at V and 6 bases at J; junction bases unmatched: 9. Per germline, CDR1 MDHEN and CDR2 SYDVKM. The CDR3 length is 14 residues. The CDR3 reads CASRRTGSIDTQYF. The DNA for the CDR3 is TGTGCCAGCAGGAGGACAGGATCGATCGATACGCAGTATTTT. Complete variable domain (other parts from reference TRBV28 and TRBJ2-3): DVKVTQSSRYLVKRTGEKVFLECVQDMDHENMFWYRQDPGLGLRLIYFSYDVKMKEKGDIPEGYSVSREKKERFSLILESASTNQTSMYLCASRRTGSIDTQYFGPGTRLTVL.

The chain employs TRBV5-1 and TRBJ1-4; TRBD1 agrees at 9 bases. After removal of 3 bases from V and 0 bases from J, the junction contained 3 bases not matched to a gene. The CDR3 runs to 16 residues. The germline V gene encodes CDR1 SGHRS and CDR2 YFSETQ. The CDR3 reads CASSSRTGATNEKLFF. For the CDR3, the DNA is TGCGCCAGCAGCTCGAGGACAGGGGCAACTAATGAAAAACTGTTTTTT.

Points on this clone: Other DNA variants within this sample encode the same CDR3. V is TRBV5-1 and J is TRBJ2-3, with D possibly being TRBD1 (6 bases). The CDR3 spans 14 residues. Germline V CDR1 and CDR2: SGHRS, YFSETQ. With 0 bases removed from V and 1 base from J, the gap between germline ends came to 6 bases. CDR3 nucleotide sequence: TGCGCCAGCAGCTTGGACAGGGGCACAGATACGCAGTATTTT. As protein: CASSLDRGTDTQYF.

The CDR3 region is CAISLAGTDTDTQYF. The CDR3 DNA is TGTGCCATCAGTCTAGCGGGGACGGACACAGATACGCAGTATTTT. The chain employs TRBV10-3 and TRBJ2-3; 9 nucleotides align to TRBD2. Germline V CDR1 and CDR2: ENHRY, SYGVKD. The CDR3 is made up of 15 amino acids. V trimming: 5 bases; J trimming: 2 bases; junction bases outside the gene matches: 5.

The chain is built from TRBV9 and TRBJ2-5; 13 bases match TRBD2. Germline V gene lookup returns CDR1 SGDLS and CDR2 YYNGEE. This CDR3 has 15 residues. The V gene end was trimmed by 3 bases and the J gene end by 5 bases; junction bases not matched to a gene: 4. The CDR3: CASSAGLAGRETQYF. Here the CDR3 DNA reads TGTGCCAGCAGCGCGGGACTAGCGGGACGTGAGACCCAGTACTTC.

V gene TRBV5-1 combines with J gene TRBJ1-4, with 7 bases that match TRBD1. Germline CDR1 and CDR2: SGHRS and YFSETQ. CDR3 length: 15 amino acids. J gave up 7 bases and V 1 base, and 7 bases lay outside the gene matches. The CDR3 DNA reads as TGCGCCAGCAGCTTGACCCAGGGGGGAGGTGAAAAACTGTTTTTT. It codes for CASSLTQGGGEKLFF. Supplemented by reference TRBV5-1 and TRBJ1-4, the full variable domain reads KAGVTQTPRYLIKTRGQQVTLSCSPISGHRSVSWYQQTPGQGLQFLFEYFSETQRNKGNFPGRFSGRQFSNSRSEMNVSTLELGDSALYLCASSLTQGGGEKLFFGSGTQLSVL.

The V call is TRBV28, the J call TRBJ2-1; D gene ambiguous. CDR3 length equals 15 residues. V was clipped by 5 bases and J by 0 bases, with 11 bases between them. Per germline, CDR1 MDHEN and CDR2 SYDVKM. The CDR3 coding sequence is TGTGCCAGCAGTCCCTCATCAGGCTCCTACAATGAGCAGTTCTTC. Its protein product is CASSPSSGSYNEQFF.

The chain has TRBV6-5 and TRBJ2-7; TRBD2 aligns across 8 bases. Germline CDR1 and CDR2: MNHEY and SVGAGI. The CDR3 sequence is 15 residues long. J gave up 7 bases and V 6 bases, and 14 bases lay outside the gene matches. This CDR3 is CASRVAGGESREQYF. CDR3 nucleotides: TGTGCCAGCAGGGTCGCGGGGGGCGAGTCGCGGGAGCAGTACTTC.

CDR3 sequence reads: CASRPPGTQETQYF. In nucleotides, the CDR3 is TGTGCCAGCAGGCCACCGGGAACTCAAGAGACCCAGTACTTC. This chain links TRBV9 with TRBJ2-5; a weak D match, TRBD2 (5 bases). The germline CDR1 and CDR2 sequences are SGDLS and YYNGEE. This CDR3 has 14 amino acids. Deletions cut 5 bases from V and 2 bases from J, with 13 bases between.